The rows below give T cell receptor beta chains drawn from one sample of a study of T-cell reconstitution after alpha-beta-depleted transplantation in children. TCRdb reprocessed the PCR reads with MiXCR, giving one entry per CDR3 protein. The sample shows over 150,000 distinct CDR3 sequences, roughly 10% of them seen only once. Sequencing used PBMCs, obtained before TCRalphabeta/CD19-depleted stem cell transplant. The receptor set was obtained from a boy aged 2 to 9 with acute myeloid leukemia, due to receive a stem cell transplant. Each CDR3 is given with its conserved first and last residue. D genes are given only for firm matches. For some rows the clone size is stated as once, few or many, or as a class when expanded; others skip it.

J gene: TRBJ2-1; D gene: .; clone size: many; V gene: TRBV3-1; CDR3 DNA: TGTGCCAGCAGCCAAGATCGACACAATGAGCAGTTCTTC; CDR3 protein: CASSQDRHNEQFF
J gene: TRBJ2-7; D gene: TRBD1; clone size: many; V gene: TRBV7-2; CDR3 DNA: TGTGCCAGCAGCTTATATCAGGGGGCGGGATACGAGCAGTACTTC; CDR3 protein: CASSLYQGAGYEQYF
J gene: TRBJ2-3; D gene: .; clone size: many; V gene: TRBV5-1; CDR3 DNA: TGCGCCAGCAGCTTCGCTCAATACACAGATACGCAGTATTTT; CDR3 protein: CASSFAQYTDTQYF
J gene: TRBJ2-4; D gene: TRBD1; clone size: many; V gene: TRBV5-1; CDR3 DNA: TGCGCCAGCAGCCGGGACAGGGGGAAAAACATTCAGTACTTC; CDR3 protein: CASSRDRGKNIQYF
J gene: TRBJ2-7; D gene: TRBD2; clone size: many; V gene: TRBV5-5; CDR3 DNA: TGTGCCAGCAGCCTAATTTCTAGCGGGGCCTACGAGCAGTACTTC; CDR3 protein: CASSLISSGAYEQYF
J gene: TRBJ1-2; D gene: TRBD1; clone size: many; V gene: TRBV29-1; CDR3 DNA: TGCAGCGGTGGCCGGGACAGAGAATATGGCTACACCTTC; CDR3 protein: CSGGRDREYGYTF
J gene: TRBJ1-5; D gene: .; clone size: many; V gene: TRBV20-1; CDR3 DNA: TGCAGTGCTTTGTTAGGGGCCGGAAATCACCCCCAGCATTTT; CDR3 protein: CSALLGAGNHPQHF
J gene: TRBJ1-2; D gene: TRBD1; clone size: many; V gene: TRBV28; CDR3 DNA: TGTGCCAGCATGACAGGGAGTGGTGGCTACACCTTC; CDR3 protein: CASMTGSGGYTF
J gene: TRBJ1-2; D gene: .; clone size: many; V gene: TRBV6-6; CDR3 DNA: TGTGCCAGCAGTCCAGATTACTATGGCTACACCTTC; CDR3 protein: CASSPDYYGYTF
J gene: TRBJ2-5; D gene: .; clone size: many; V gene: TRBV3-1; CDR3 DNA: TGTGCCAGCAGCCATCCCGGTAGGGGGGCGGATGAGACCCAGTACTTC; CDR3 protein: CASSHPGRGADETQYF
J gene: TRBJ2-7; D gene: .; clone size: .; V gene: TRBV28; CDR3 DNA: TGTGCCAGCAGCCCGGGGATGATATCCTGCGAGCAGTACTTC; CDR3 protein: CASSPGMISCEQYF
J gene: TRBJ2-2; D gene: TRBD1; clone size: many; V gene: TRBV2; CDR3 DNA: TGTGCCAGCAGTGAAGAGTCTGGGACAGGGGGGGATTTCGGTCACGCCGGGGAGCTGTTTTTT; CDR3 protein: CASSEESGTGGDFGHAGELFF
J gene: TRBJ2-7; D gene: .; clone size: many; V gene: TRBV30; CDR3 DNA: TGTGCCTGGAGTGTTGTGCGCGGGATCAACGAGCAGTACTTC; CDR3 protein: CAWSVVRGINEQYF
J gene: TRBJ2-2; D gene: .; clone size: many; V gene: TRBV6-5; CDR3 DNA: TGTGCCAGCAGTTACTCCTACAGGCTTTACACCGGGGAGCTGTTTTTT; CDR3 protein: CASSYSYRLYTGELFF
J gene: TRBJ1-1; D gene: TRBD1; clone size: many; V gene: TRBV2; CDR3 DNA: TGTGCCAGCAGTGAACCGACAGGGGCGGACACTGAAGCTTTCTTT; CDR3 protein: CASSEPTGADTEAFF
J gene: TRBJ2-1; D gene: .; clone size: many; V gene: TRBV12-3/TRBV12-4; CDR3 DNA: TGTGCCAGCAGTCTGAATGGGGGTCGGGAGATCAACTACAATGAGCAGTTCTTC; CDR3 protein: CASSLNGGREINYNEQFF
J gene: TRBJ2-5; D gene: .; clone size: many; V gene: TRBV20-1; CDR3 DNA: TGCAGTGCTAGGCTGGGGGAGCCGGCAGAGACCCAGTACTTC; CDR3 protein: CSARLGEPAETQYF
J gene: TRBJ2-7; D gene: .; clone size: many; V gene: TRBV28; CDR3 DNA: TGTGCCAGCACCTTAGTGACAACACTAGGGGAGCAGTACTTC; CDR3 protein: CASTLVTTLGEQYF
J gene: TRBJ2-5; D gene: TRBD1; clone size: many; V gene: TRBV6-1; CDR3 DNA: TGTGCCAGCAGCGACGACAGGGAAATACAAGAGACCCAGTACTTC; CDR3 protein: CASSDDREIQETQYF
J gene: TRBJ2-1; D gene: TRBD2; clone size: many; V gene: TRBV20-1; CDR3 DNA: TGCAGTGCGATAACGACTAGCGGGAGGGCCCATGAGCAGTTCTTC; CDR3 protein: CSAITTSGRAHEQFF
J gene: TRBJ2-4; D gene: .; clone size: .; V gene: TRBV25-1; CDR3 DNA: TGTGCCAGCGGGACCTCTTTAGCGGACAAAAACATTCAGTACTTC; CDR3 protein: CASGTSLADKNIQYF
J gene: TRBJ2-3; D gene: TRBD2; clone size: many; V gene: TRBV12-3/TRBV12-4; CDR3 DNA: TGTGCCAGCAGTTTACTAGCGGGCACAGATACGCAGTATTTT; CDR3 protein: CASSLLAGTDTQYF
J gene: TRBJ2-4; D gene: .; clone size: many; V gene: TRBV7-9; CDR3 DNA: TGTGCCAGCAGCCCCCGGAGGGGGGAAGACAAAAACATTCAGTACTTC; CDR3 protein: CASSPRRGEDKNIQYF
J gene: TRBJ2-7; D gene: TRBD2; clone size: many; V gene: TRBV13; CDR3 DNA: TGTGCCAGCAGCGTTGGTGGGTGGACTAGCCACTACGAGCAGTACTTC; CDR3 protein: CASSVGGWTSHYEQYF
J gene: TRBJ2-7; D gene: .; clone size: few; V gene: TRBV20-1; CDR3 DNA: TGCAGTGCGGAAGCTAGGTCTGACTACGAGCAGTACTTC; CDR3 protein: CSAEARSDYEQYF
J gene: TRBJ1-5; D gene: TRBD1; clone size: many; V gene: TRBV27; CDR3 DNA: TGTGCCAGCAGTTTAGGGTTCCCCGCCAGGGGGCCTGAAGGTCAGCCCCAGCATTTT; CDR3 protein: CASSLGFPARGPEGQPQHF
J gene: TRBJ2-7; D gene: TRBD2; clone size: many; V gene: TRBV20-1; CDR3 DNA: TGCAGTGCTCCATTCGGGGGGAGGGCCTTGGACGAGCAGTACTTC; CDR3 protein: CSAPFGGRALDEQYF
J gene: TRBJ2-2; D gene: .; clone size: .; V gene: TRBV5-5; CDR3 DNA: TGTCCGTGCTGCTTGGCCAAATCGGGGAGAGAACCCGGGGAGCTGTTTTTT; CDR3 protein: CPCCLAKSGREPGELFF
J gene: TRBJ1-6; D gene: .; clone size: many; V gene: TRBV12-3/TRBV12-4; CDR3 DNA: TGTGCCAGCACCATACAGGGAGGGCTCTCACCCCTCCACTTT; CDR3 protein: CASTIQGGLSPLHF
J gene: TRBJ1-2; D gene: .; clone size: many; V gene: TRBV28; CDR3 DNA: TGTGCCAGCAGTCTTTGGGGGACAAGCACCTTC; CDR3 protein: CASSLWGTSTF
J gene: TRBJ1-1; D gene: .; clone size: many; V gene: TRBV5-1; CDR3 DNA: TGCGCCAGCAGCTTGGAAACAGGGAACACTGAAGCTTTCTTT; CDR3 protein: CASSLETGNTEAFF
J gene: TRBJ2-7; D gene: TRBD1; clone size: many; V gene: TRBV18; CDR3 DNA: TGTGCCAGCTCACCAGGGACAGTAACCTACGAGCAGTACTTC; CDR3 protein: CASSPGTVTYEQYF
J gene: TRBJ2-5; D gene: .; clone size: many; V gene: TRBV12-3/TRBV12-4; CDR3 DNA: TGTGCCAGCAGTTTCCTGGAGACCCAGTACTTC; CDR3 protein: CASSFLETQYF
J gene: TRBJ2-7; D gene: .; clone size: many; V gene: TRBV4-1; CDR3 DNA: TGCGCCAGCAGCCAAGATCCGAGCTCCTACGAGCAGTACTTC; CDR3 protein: CASSQDPSSYEQYF
J gene: TRBJ2-7; D gene: TRBD2; clone size: many; V gene: TRBV3-1; CDR3 DNA: TGTGCCAGCAGCCCGTGGACTAGCGGGGCCTACGAGCAGTACTTC; CDR3 protein: CASSPWTSGAYEQYF
J gene: TRBJ2-7; D gene: .; clone size: many; V gene: TRBV7-9; CDR3 DNA: TGTGCCAGCAGCTTGACAGATTCCTACGAGCAGTACTTC; CDR3 protein: CASSLTDSYEQYF
J gene: TRBJ2-3; D gene: .; clone size: many; V gene: TRBV7-9; CDR3 DNA: TGTGCCAGCATCCGGCCGGGAACAGATACGCAGTATTTT; CDR3 protein: CASIRPGTDTQYF
J gene: TRBJ2-7; D gene: .; clone size: many; V gene: TRBV12-3/TRBV12-4; CDR3 DNA: TGTGCCAGCAGCACGGGTATGGGGGACTACGAGCAGTACTTC; CDR3 protein: CASSTGMGDYEQYF
J gene: TRBJ2-5; D gene: .; clone size: many; V gene: TRBV27; CDR3 DNA: TGTGCCAGCAGTTTAAACTACCAACTCCAACACCAAGAGACCCAGTACTTC; CDR3 protein: CASSLNYQLQHQETQYF
J gene: TRBJ2-7; D gene: TRBD2; clone size: many; V gene: TRBV5-1; CDR3 DNA: TGCGCCAGCAGCTTGGTTCTGGACTACCCACGGGGGGGAATCAGCTACGAGCAGTACTTC; CDR3 protein: CASSLVLDYPRGGISYEQYF
J gene: TRBJ2-2; D gene: .; clone size: .; V gene: TRBV12-3/TRBV12-4; CDR3 DNA: TGTGCCAGCAGTTTAGGAGGGTGGAGGGGGCAGGATACCGGGGAGCTGTTTTTT; CDR3 protein: CASSLGGWRGQDTGELFF
J gene: TRBJ1-1; D gene: .; clone size: few; V gene: TRBV2; CDR3 DNA: TGTGCCAGCAGTGAATGGTTGGGACCTAACACTGAAGCTTTCTTT; CDR3 protein: CASSEWLGPNTEAFF
J gene: TRBJ1-6; D gene: TRBD1; clone size: many; V gene: TRBV7-9; CDR3 DNA: TGTGCCAGCAGGGGGACAGGCGAAAGTCGGCCCCTCCACTTT; CDR3 protein: CASRGTGESRPLHF
J gene: TRBJ2-1; D gene: TRBD2; clone size: .; V gene: TRBV3-1; CDR3 DNA: TGTGCCAGCAGCGCCCATAGCGGGAGGTCCTACAATGAGCAGTTCTTC; CDR3 protein: CASSAHSGRSYNEQFF
J gene: TRBJ2-3; D gene: TRBD1; clone size: many; V gene: TRBV5-1; CDR3 DNA: TGCGCCAGCAGCGCCCGGGACAGGGTTGGAGATACGCAGTATTTT; CDR3 protein: CASSARDRVGDTQYF
J gene: TRBJ1-1; D gene: TRBD1; clone size: many; V gene: TRBV5-1; CDR3 DNA: TGCGCCAGCAGCTTGGTTGCAGGGGGACTGAACACTGAAGCTTTCTTT; CDR3 protein: CASSLVAGGLNTEAFF
J gene: TRBJ1-6; D gene: .; clone size: many; V gene: TRBV15; CDR3 DNA: TGTGCCACCAGCAGAGGGGACACTGTAAACTCACCCCTCCACTTT; CDR3 protein: CATSRGDTVNSPLHF